A single sample gave rise to the 12 T cell receptor beta chains below, sequenced in a study of follicular helper T cells after annual influenza vaccination. Using immunoSEQ multiplex PCR, the repertoire was profiled, and TCRdb retains in-frame clones only, with some absent. Counted here are some 13,000 clones, around 80% occurring once; the ten biggest clones make up 0.45% to 0.5%. As to time point: 2014-2015 season, pre-vaccination. Specimen: CXCR5- memory CD4+ T cells sorted from blood, collected on the day of influenza vaccination. Receptor source: an adult who received the influenza vaccine.

The CDR3 sequence is CASSQDRGGYEKLFF. The CDR3 DNA reads as TGTGCCAGCAGCCAAGATAGGGGGGGCTATGAAAAACTGTTTTTT. This sequence joins TRBV4-2 and TRBJ1-4; D is possibly TRBD1 (6 bases). Looked up from germline, CDR1 is LGHNA and CDR2 is YNFKEQ. V was clipped by 0 bases and J by 6 bases, with 11 bases between them. This CDR3 has 15 amino acids.

V usage is TRBV25-1 and J usage is TRBJ1-2; D remains unclear. CDR1 and CDR2 from the germline V gene are MGHDK and SYGVNS. CDR3 size: 16 residues. V lost 4 bases and J 3 bases, leaving 18 bases between the germline ends. CDR3 nucleotide sequence: TGTGCCAGCAGTGCCTCAGGTGTAGGGCCTCACTATGGCTACACCTTC. Translated, it gives CASSASGVGPHYGYTF.

The genes are TRBV6-5 and TRBJ1-5, with D hard to call. The germline V gene has CDR1 MNHEY and CDR2 SVGAGI. CDR3 length equals 13 residues. Deletions cut 8 bases from V and 0 bases from J, with 8 bases between. This chain's CDR3 is CASGGFSNQPQHF. CDR3 bases: TGTGCCAGCGGCGGTTTTAGCAATCAGCCCCAGCATTTT.

This chain joins TRBV5-6 and TRBJ2-2, with D perhaps matching TRBD2 (5 bases). Germline CDR1 reads SGHDT; CDR2 reads YYEEEE. With 1 base removed from V and 4 bases from J, the gap between germline ends came to 8 bases. The CDR3 consists of 14 residues. CDR3 sequence reads: CASSLRGSTGELFF. CDR3 sequence (DNA): TGTGCCAGCAGCTTGCGAGGGTCCACCGGGGAGCTGTTTTTT.

The chain combines TRBV7-9 with TRBJ2-3, with 9 bases fitting TRBD1. CDR1 is SEHNR and CDR2 is FQNEAQ in the germline V gene (reference sequence). Losses at the gene ends were 5 bases for V and 3 bases for J; bases not matched to a gene: 15. CDR3 length: 18 residues. CDR3 region: CASSPKDRGSGRTDTQYF. CDR3 bases: TGTGCCAGCAGCCCGAAGGACAGGGGATCCGGTAGGACAGATACGCAGTATTTT. The full variable domain, rest sourced from reference TRBV7-9 and TRBJ2-3, is DTGVSQNPRHKITKRGQNVTFRCDPISEHNRLYWYRQTLGQGPEFLTYFQNEAQLEKSRLLSDRFSAERPKGSFSTLEIQRTEQGDSAMYLCASSPKDRGSGRTDTQYFGPGTRLTVL.

In its sample, this clone was seen once. This chain uses TRBV9 with TRBJ1-1, with 8 bases matching TRBD1. The V segment lost 0 bases and the J segment 9 bases; nucleotides outside the gene matches: 4. Germline assignment: CDR1 SGDLS and CDR2 YYNGEE. The CDR3 is 13 amino acids. The CDR3 nucleotides read TGTGCCAGCAGCGTAGTGGGGGACAGGCAAGCTTTCTTT. Protein: CASSVVGDRQAFF.

The rearrangement uses TRBV5-6 and TRBJ1-1, with D maybe TRBD1 (6 bases). Trimming stripped 5 bases from V and 3 bases from J, with 26 bases between. The CDR3 length is 18 residues. Germline-derived CDR1 and CDR2 are SGHDT and YYEEEE. The CDR3 nucleotides are TGTGCCAGCAGATACGGGCCCTTGACACAGGGCCAGCACACTGAAGCTTTCTTT. It codes for CASRYGPLTQGQHTEAFF.

The rearrangement uses TRBV6-6 and TRBJ2-7, with TRBD1 identical over 8 bases. The V gene end was trimmed by 3 bases and the J gene end by 2 bases; junction bases not matched to a gene: 6. This CDR3 spans 15 amino acids. Germline V gene lookup returns CDR1 MNHNY and CDR2 SVGAGI (reference sequence). The DNA for the CDR3 is TGTGCCAGCAGTTATCAAACAGGGGGAACCTACGAGCAGTACTTC. Protein product: CASSYQTGGTYEQYF.

This clone was seen just once. CDR3 amino acids: CASSRPSYEQFF. As DNA, the CDR3 is TGTGCCAGCTCACGTCCCTCGTACGAGCAGTTCTTC. The V and J genes are TRBV18 and TRBJ2-1; D unclear. The CDR3 length is 12 residues. Germline assignment: CDR1 KGHSH and CDR2 LQKENI. V was cut by 4 bases and J by 10 bases, with 11 bases left in between.

The rearrangement joins TRBV5-1 to TRBJ2-7, with 7 positions matching TRBD2. CDR1 is SGHRS and CDR2 is YFSETQ in the germline V gene. V shed 6 bases, J shed 4 bases, and the junction held 13 bases outside the gene matches. CDR3 length: 15 amino acids. The CDR3: CASKGSGAEIYEQYF. Written as DNA, the CDR3 is TGCGCCAGCAAAGGGAGCGGGGCAGAAATTTACGAGCAGTACTTC. The complete variable domain, with remaining parts taken from reference TRBV5-1 and TRBJ2-7, reads KAGVTQTPRYLIKTRGQQVTLSCSPISGHRSVSWYQQTPGQGLQFLFEYFSETQRNKGNFPGRFSGRQFSNSRSEMNVSTLELGDSALYLCASKGSGAEIYEQYFGPGTRLTVT.

This sequence joins TRBV9 and TRBJ2-3, with TRBD2 identical over 15 bases. Germline values: CDR1 SGDLS, CDR2 YYNGEE. V lost 4 bases to trimming and J lost 4 bases; unmatched junction nucleotides: 13. The CDR3 contains 19 residues. The CDR3 region has the DNA TGTGCCAGCAGCACCGGGACTAGCGGGGGGATTCTGATGGCAGATACGCAGTATTTT. As protein: CASSTGTSGGILMADTQYF.

The chain uses TRBV9 and TRBJ2-1, with no clear D. From germline, CDR1 is SGDLS and CDR2 YYNGEE. The CDR3 contains 15 residues. V lost 0 bases to trimming and J lost 0 bases, with 7 bases between them. CDR3 in amino acids: CASSVGFTSYNEQFF. In nucleotides, the CDR3 is TGTGCCAGCAGCGTAGGGTTCACCTCCTACAATGAGCAGTTCTTC.